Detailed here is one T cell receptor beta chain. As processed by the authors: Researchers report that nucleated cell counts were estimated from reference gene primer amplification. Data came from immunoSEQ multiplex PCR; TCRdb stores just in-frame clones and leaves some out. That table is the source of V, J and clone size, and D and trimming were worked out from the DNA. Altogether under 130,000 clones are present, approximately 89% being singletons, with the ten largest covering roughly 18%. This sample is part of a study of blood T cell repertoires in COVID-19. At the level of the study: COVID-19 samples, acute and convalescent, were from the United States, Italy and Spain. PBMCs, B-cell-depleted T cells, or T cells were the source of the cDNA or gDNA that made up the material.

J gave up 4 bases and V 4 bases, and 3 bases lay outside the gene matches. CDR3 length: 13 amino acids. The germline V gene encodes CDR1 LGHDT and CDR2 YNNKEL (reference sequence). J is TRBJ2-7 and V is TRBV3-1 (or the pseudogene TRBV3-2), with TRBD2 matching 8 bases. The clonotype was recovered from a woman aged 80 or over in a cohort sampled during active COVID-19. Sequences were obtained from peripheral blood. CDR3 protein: CASSLQREYEQYF. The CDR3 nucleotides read TGTGCCAGCAGCCTGCAGCGGGAGTACGAGCAGTACTTC.